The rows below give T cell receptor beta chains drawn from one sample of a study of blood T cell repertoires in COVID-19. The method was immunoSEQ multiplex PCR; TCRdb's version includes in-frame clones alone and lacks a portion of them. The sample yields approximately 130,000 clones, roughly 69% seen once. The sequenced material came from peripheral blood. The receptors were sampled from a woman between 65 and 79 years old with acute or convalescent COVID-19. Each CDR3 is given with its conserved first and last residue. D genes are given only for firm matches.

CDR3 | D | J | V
CASSLSGGAGNEQFF | . | TRBJ2-1 | TRBV5-1
CASSQDGTGGFEKLFF | TRBD1 | TRBJ1-4 | TRBV3-1/TRBV3-2
CASTMPGQGRTEAFF | TRBD1 | TRBJ1-1 | TRBV6-1
CASSVEEASYEQYF | . | TRBJ2-7 | TRBV9
CAWSGATGQFF | . | TRBJ2-1 | TRBV30
CASSLQRGRNSPLHF | TRBD1 | TRBJ1-6 | TRBV5-4
CASSFRREGYGYTF | . | TRBJ1-2 | TRBV7-9
CASSLGTGQEELFF | TRBD1 | TRBJ2-2 | TRBV11-3
CASSLAPDSYEQYF | . | TRBJ2-7 | TRBV5-1
CASSDRGQGARNEQFF | TRBD1 | TRBJ2-1 | TRBV5-6
CASSLVAGGSTGELFF | TRBD2 | TRBJ2-2 | TRBV5-8
CASSEGQGRYGYTF | TRBD1 | TRBJ1-2 | TRBV28
CASSFRTGALTEAFF | TRBD1 | TRBJ1-1 | TRBV5-6
CASSPRLASGGAGEQFF | TRBD2 | TRBJ2-1 | TRBV7-6
CASSQVGGSNQPQHF | . | TRBJ1-5 | TRBV4-1
CASSHLAGTSHNEQFF | . | TRBJ2-1 | TRBV4-3
CATDRGRTGELFF | TRBD1 | TRBJ2-2 | TRBV10-3
CASSWPTGATNEKLFF | TRBD1 | TRBJ1-4 | TRBV6-5
CASSLVPERYGYTF | . | TRBJ1-2 | TRBV7-8
CASSLEGAGGYYGYTF | TRBD1 | TRBJ1-2 | TRBV5-1
CASGLVPDRGYEQYF | TRBD1 | TRBJ2-7 | TRBV12-5
CASSQDPRGRANYEQYF | . | TRBJ2-7 | TRBV4-3
CASSLARVPYGYTF | . | TRBJ1-2 | TRBV7-2
CASSYSRSRVEETQYF | . | TRBJ2-5 | TRBV6-2/TRBV6-3
CASSFRTGIDEQFF | . | TRBJ2-1 | TRBV11-2
CASGPNQPQHF | . | TRBJ1-5 | TRBV12-5
CASSFRAGGGGETQYF | TRBD2 | TRBJ2-5 | TRBV5-1
CASSYGATYEQYF | . | TRBJ2-7 | TRBV6-2/TRBV6-3
CASSQATSANTGELFF | TRBD2 | TRBJ2-2 | TRBV3-1/TRBV3-2
CASSLSGGYEQYF | TRBD1 | TRBJ2-7 | TRBV28
CASSPRSSGQGYEQYF | TRBD1 | TRBJ2-7 | TRBV19
CASSQPTGEGAFF | TRBD1 | TRBJ1-1 | TRBV3-1/TRBV3-2
CASSFGLANTGELFF | TRBD2 | TRBJ2-2 | TRBV5-4
CASSSNRGKEKLFF | TRBD1 | TRBJ1-4 | TRBV27
CASSLEAGGSQETQYF | TRBD2 | TRBJ2-5 | TRBV5-1
CASRATGSTGELFF | . | TRBJ2-2 | TRBV19
CASSQQGPPTEAFF | TRBD1 | TRBJ1-1 | TRBV27
CATSSENRVQFF | . | TRBJ2-1 | TRBV15
CSATRLGGKKKSADTQYF | TRBD1 | TRBJ2-3 | TRBV29-1
CASSVGGKTTDTQYF | TRBD2 | TRBJ2-3 | TRBV2
CATSNRGTYEQYF | TRBD1 | TRBJ2-7 | TRBV24-1
CASSAGTPPYEQYF | . | TRBJ2-7 | TRBV19
CASSYSRPQETQYF | . | TRBJ2-5 | TRBV6-5
CASSRNRGNTEAFF | TRBD1 | TRBJ1-1 | TRBV4-3
CASSEVLSNTEAFF | . | TRBJ1-1 | TRBV2
CASSPPGMAGTGELFF | . | TRBJ2-2 | TRBV5-1
CASSRPPTYEQYF | . | TRBJ2-7 | TRBV10-2
CASRRTGANEKLFF | TRBD1 | TRBJ1-4 | TRBV2
CASSSQNIQYF | . | TRBJ2-4 | TRBV12-3/TRBV12-4
CSVAAGAEQFF | TRBD2 | TRBJ2-1 | TRBV20-1
CATSSRDRDYEQYF | TRBD1 | TRBJ2-7 | TRBV15
CASSQTGAYGYTF | TRBD1 | TRBJ1-2 | TRBV27
CASSEAYRTGLKGYTF | TRBD1 | TRBJ1-2 | TRBV2
CASTIGAGTGELFF | . | TRBJ2-2 | TRBV28